Shown below are 2 T cell receptor beta chains from a single sample sequenced in a study of blood T cell repertoires in COVID-19. Only in-frame clones appear in the TCRdb table, and some are missing; sequencing was by immunoSEQ multiplex PCR. The sample comprises roughly 60,000 clones, over 75% of which are singletons, and about 9.7% rests with the top ten. Sequencing used peripheral blood. The receptors were sampled from a woman over 75 with active COVID-19.

This chain links TRBV27 with TRBJ1-2, with a weak D call TRBD1 (6 bases). In germline, CDR1 is MNHEY, CDR2 SMNVEV (reference sequence). CDR3 size: 14 residues. V was shortened by 0 bases and J by 1 base, with 6 bases between the two germline ends. The chain's CDR3 is CASSLSGGNYGYTF. The CDR3 DNA reads as TGTGCCAGCAGTTTATCAGGGGGTAACTATGGCTACACCTTC.

The DNA for the CDR3 is TGTGCCAGCAGCAGGGACAGGGGGTCGGAGGAGACCCAGTACTTC. Residues: CASSRDRGSEETQYF. The chain combines TRBV7-9 with TRBJ2-5, with 11 nucleotides matching TRBD1. Per the germline V gene, CDR1 is SEHNR and CDR2 is FQNEAQ (reference sequence). The V segment lost 5 bases and the J segment 5 bases; nucleotides outside the gene matches: 7. This CDR3 spans 15 amino acids.